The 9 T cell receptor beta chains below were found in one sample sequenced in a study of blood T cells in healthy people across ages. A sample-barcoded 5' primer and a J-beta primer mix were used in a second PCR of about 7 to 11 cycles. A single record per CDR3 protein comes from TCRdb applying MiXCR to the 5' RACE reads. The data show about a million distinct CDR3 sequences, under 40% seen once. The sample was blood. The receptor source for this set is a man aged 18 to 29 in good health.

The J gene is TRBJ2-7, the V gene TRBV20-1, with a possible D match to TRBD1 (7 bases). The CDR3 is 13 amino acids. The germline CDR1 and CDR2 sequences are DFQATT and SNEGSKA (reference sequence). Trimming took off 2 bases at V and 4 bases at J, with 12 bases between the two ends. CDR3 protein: CSARQGGSYEQYF. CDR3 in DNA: TGCAGTGCTAGACAGGGGGGAAGTTACGAGCAGTACTTC.

This CDR3 reads CASSLRGAQHGKMFF. For the CDR3, the DNA is TGTGCCAGCAGCTTAAGGGGGGCCCAGCATGGAAAGATGTTTTTT. The chain has TRBV11-2 and TRBJ1-4; D possibly corresponds to TRBD1 (6 bases). Germline CDR1 reads SGHAT; CDR2 reads FQNNGV. The CDR3 is 15 amino acids. V was shortened by 2 bases and J by 15 bases, with 22 bases between the two germline ends.

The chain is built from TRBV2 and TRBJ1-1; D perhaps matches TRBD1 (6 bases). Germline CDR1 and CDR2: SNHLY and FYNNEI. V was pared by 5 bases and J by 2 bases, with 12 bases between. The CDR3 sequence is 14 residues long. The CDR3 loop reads CASSRQEANTEAFF. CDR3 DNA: TGTGCCAGCAGTCGACAGGAGGCAAACACTGAAGCTTTCTTT. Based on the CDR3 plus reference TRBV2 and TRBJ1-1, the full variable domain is EPEVTQTPSHQVTQMGQEVILRCVPISNHLYFYWYRQILGQKVEFLVSFYNNEISEKSEIFDDQFSVERPDGSNFTLKIRSTKLEDSAMYFCASSRQEANTEAFFGQGTRLTVV.

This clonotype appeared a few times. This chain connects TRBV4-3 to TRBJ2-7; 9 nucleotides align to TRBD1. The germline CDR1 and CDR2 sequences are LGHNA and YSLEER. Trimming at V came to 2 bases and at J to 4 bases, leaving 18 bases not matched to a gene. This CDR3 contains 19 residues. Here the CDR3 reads CASSQNLDLAGTGIYEQYF. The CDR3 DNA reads TGCGCCAGCAGCCAAAATTTAGATTTGGCCGGGACAGGGATTTACGAGCAGTACTTC.

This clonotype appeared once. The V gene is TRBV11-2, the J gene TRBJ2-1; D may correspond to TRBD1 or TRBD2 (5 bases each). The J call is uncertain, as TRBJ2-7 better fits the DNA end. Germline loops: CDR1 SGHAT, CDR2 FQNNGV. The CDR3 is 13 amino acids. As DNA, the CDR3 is TGTGCCAGCAGCTTAGATTGGGGGAATGAGCAGTACTTC. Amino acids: CASSLDWGNEQYF.

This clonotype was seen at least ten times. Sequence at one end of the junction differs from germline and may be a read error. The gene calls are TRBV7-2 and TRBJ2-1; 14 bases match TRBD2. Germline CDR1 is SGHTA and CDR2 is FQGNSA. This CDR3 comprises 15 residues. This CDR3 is CASSPGLAGVNEQFF. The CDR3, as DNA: TGTGCTAGCAGCCCGGGACTAGCGGGGGTTAATGAGCAGTTCTTC.

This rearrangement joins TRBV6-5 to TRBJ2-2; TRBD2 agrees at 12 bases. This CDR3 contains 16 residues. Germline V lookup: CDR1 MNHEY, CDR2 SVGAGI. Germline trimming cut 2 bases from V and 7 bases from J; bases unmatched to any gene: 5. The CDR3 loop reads CASSYRTSGDLGELFF. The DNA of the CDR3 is TGTGCCAGCAGTTACCGGACTAGCGGGGATCTCGGGGAGCTGTTTTTT.

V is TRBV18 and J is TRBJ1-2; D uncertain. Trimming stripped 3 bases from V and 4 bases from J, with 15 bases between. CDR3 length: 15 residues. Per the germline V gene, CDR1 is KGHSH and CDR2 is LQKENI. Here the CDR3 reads CASSPFLGRIYGYTF. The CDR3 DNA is TGTGCCAGCTCACCCTTCTTAGGCAGAATCTATGGCTACACCTTC.

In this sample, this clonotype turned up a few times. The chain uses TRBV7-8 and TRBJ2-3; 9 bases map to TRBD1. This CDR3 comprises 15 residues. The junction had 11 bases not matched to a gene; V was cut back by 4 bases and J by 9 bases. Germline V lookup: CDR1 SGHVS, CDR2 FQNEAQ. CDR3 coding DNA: TGTGCCAGCAGCTCAACGGGACAGGGTATGGTGACGCAGTATTTT. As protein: CASSSTGQGMVTQYF. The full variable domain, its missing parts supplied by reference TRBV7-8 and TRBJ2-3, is GAGVSQSPRYKVAKRGQDVALRCDPISGHVSLFWYQQALGQGPEFLTYFQNEAQLDKSGLPSDRFFAERPEGSVSTLKIQRTQQEDSAVYLCASSSTGQGMVTQYFGPGTRLTVL.